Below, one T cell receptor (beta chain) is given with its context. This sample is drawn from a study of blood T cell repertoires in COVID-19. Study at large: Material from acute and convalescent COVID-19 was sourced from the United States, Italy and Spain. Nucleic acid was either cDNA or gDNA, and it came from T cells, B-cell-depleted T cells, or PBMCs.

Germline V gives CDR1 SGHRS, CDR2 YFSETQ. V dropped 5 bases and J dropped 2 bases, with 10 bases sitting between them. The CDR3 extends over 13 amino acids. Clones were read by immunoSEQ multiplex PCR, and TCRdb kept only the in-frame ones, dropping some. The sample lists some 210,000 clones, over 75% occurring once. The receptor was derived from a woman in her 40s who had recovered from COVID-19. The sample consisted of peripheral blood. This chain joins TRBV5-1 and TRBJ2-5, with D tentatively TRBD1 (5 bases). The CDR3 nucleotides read TGCGCCAGCAGGAGGACATCTCAAGAGACCCAGTACTTC. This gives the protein CASRRTSQETQYF.